The entry below describes one T cell receptor (beta chain). Within the sample, other DNA sequences also encode this same CDR3. Naive CD8 populations comprised CD45RO-negative cells positively selected for CCR7, excluding terminally differentiated effector memory CD45RA+ cells. None of the donors, who were healthy HIV-negative adults, had recently had acute infections or vaccinations. Germline CDR1 SQVTM, CDR2 ANQGSEA. V was pared by 3 bases and J by 8 bases, with 10 bases between. CDR3 size: 11 residues. TCRdb's table, derived via immunoSEQ multiplex PCR, lists solely in-frame clones and lacks some. The top ten clones hold 1.5% to 2% of a sample with about 2,200,000 clones, about 92% of them seen once. The record originates from a study of shared clonotypes between healthy human individuals.

Sample: naive CD8+ T cells from PBMCs. V is TRBV29-1 and J is TRBJ1-1; no clear D. The TCR sequence derives from a man between 18 and 35 years old in good health. Some clones in this sample may be carry-over from other donors' samples. The CDR3 protein is CSVEGGLEAFF. CDR3 coding DNA: TGCAGCGTTGAGGGTGGGCTAGAAGCTTTCTTT.